Below, 9 T cell receptor beta chains from the same sample are listed, as sequenced in a study of blood T cell repertoires in COVID-19. TCRdb keeps only in-frame clones here, not all; method: immunoSEQ multiplex PCR. There are about 240,000 clones in the sample; around 88% occur only once, and 3% lies in the top ten. The specimen sequenced was peripheral blood. The receptor set was obtained from a woman aged 30 to 39 who had recovered from COVID-19.

The chain joins TRBV2 to TRBJ1-2; 7 bases are a match to TRBD1. The V gene's germline CDR1 is SNHLY and CDR2 FYNNEI. The ends lost 9 bases at V and 3 bases at J; junction bases unmatched: 7. The CDR3 loop spans 13 amino acids. The CDR3 DNA follows: TGTGCCAGTAGAGGACAGGATCACTATGGCTACACCTTC. Its translation: CASRGQDHYGYTF.

V is TRBV29-1 and J is TRBJ2-1; D remains ambiguous. The CDR3 contains 11 residues. In germline, CDR1 is SQVTM, CDR2 ANQGSEA. With 4 bases removed from V and 5 bases from J, the gap between germline ends came to 6 bases. In nucleotides, the CDR3 is TGCAGCGTTGCGTTCGACAATGAGCAGTTCTTC. This sequence encodes CSVAFDNEQFF.

The J gene is TRBJ2-3, the V gene TRBV27; 13 nucleotides agree with TRBD2. The CDR3 length is 15 residues. Germline V gene lookup returns CDR1 MNHEY and CDR2 SMNVEV (reference sequence). With V trimmed by 9 bases and J by 0 bases, 3 bases remained unmatched. CDR3 sequence: CARRGLAGSTDTQYF. The CDR3 bases are TGTGCCAGACGGGGACTAGCGGGGAGCACAGATACGCAGTATTTT.

This clone came up once. V gene TRBV6-5 combines with J gene TRBJ1-2; D is uncertain. The CDR3 extends over 15 amino acids. Looked up from germline, CDR1 is MNHEY and CDR2 is SVGAGI. The V and J ends lost 0 bases and 6 bases respectively, with 14 bases between them. CDR3 in amino acids: CASSYSLGGLDGYTF. The CDR3 bases are TGTGCCAGCAGTTACTCCTTGGGCGGGTTGGATGGCTACACCTTC.

The V and J genes are TRBV5-1 and TRBJ2-1; 7 positions agree with TRBD1. The length of the CDR3 is 13 residues. Germline lookup yields CDR1 SGHRS and CDR2 YFSETQ. J was trimmed by 6 bases and V by 3 bases; bases with no gene match: 3. The CDR3 DNA follows: TGCGCCAGCAGCTACGGGACAGCCAATGAGCAGTTCTTC. Translated, it gives CASSYGTANEQFF.

V gene TRBV10-2 combines with J gene TRBJ1-1; no clear D. Germline V gene data show CDR1 as WSHSY and CDR2 as SAAADI. This CDR3 region has 14 residues. The V and J ends lost 7 bases and 4 bases respectively, with 16 bases between them. The CDR3 protein is CASTLEGRTTEAFF. The CDR3 coding sequence is TGCGCCAGCACGCTTGAGGGCCGGACCACTGAAGCTTTCTTT.

The V and J genes are TRBV6-2 or TRBV6-3 and TRBJ1-2; perhaps TRBD1 as D (5 bases). The CDR3 is 14 amino acids. Trimming shortened V by 5 bases and J by 4 bases, and 14 bases separated the two germline ends. Germline lookup yields CDR1 MNHEY and CDR2 SVGEGT. The CDR3 sequence is CASSEAAGIYGYTF. The CDR3 DNA sequence: TGTGCCAGCAGTGAGGCGGCAGGGATCTATGGCTACACCTTC.

The chain uses TRBV27 and TRBJ2-1, with TRBD1 identical over 8 bases. The CDR3 loop spans 17 amino acids. CDR1 and CDR2 (germline): MNHEY, SMNVEV (reference sequence). Trimming removed 5 bases from V and 3 bases from J; junction bases left unmatched: 12. CDR3 sequence: CASSTTRGPQVYNEQFF. The CDR3 DNA reads TGTGCCAGCAGTACCACCAGGGGGCCACAAGTCTACAATGAGCAGTTCTTC.

V and J are TRBV10-1 and TRBJ2-1; TRBD1 agrees at 7 bases. The CDR3 runs 14 residues. J lost 5 bases, V lost 2 bases, and 3 bases had no gene match. The germline gives CDR1 WNHNN, CDR2 SYGVQD (reference sequence). The CDR3 protein is CASSEDRVDNEQFF. CDR3 nucleotides: TGCGCCAGCAGTGAGGACAGGGTGGACAATGAGCAGTTCTTC.